This T cell receptor beta chain was sequenced during a study of blood T cell repertoires in COVID-19. Turning to the study itself: T cells, B-cell-depleted T cells, or PBMCs supplied cDNA or gDNA.

Participants came from about two dozen US areas, aged about 18 to 100 years. Clinical history reported by participants formed the basis on which cohorts were assigned. The ends lost 5 bases at V and 4 bases at J; junction bases unmatched: 22. The CDR3 sequence is 21 residues long. Per the germline V gene, CDR1 is PRHDT and CDR2 is FYEKMQ (reference sequence). Study processing details: Using reference gene primer amplification, nucleated cell counts were estimated. The repertoire was sequenced with immunoSEQ multiplex PCR; TCRdb's copy has only in-frame clones and lacks some. The V and J calls and clone size were taken over from that table, and D and trimming were inferred from the DNA. Counted here are more than 200,000 clones, approximately 90% occurring once; the ten biggest clones make up approximately 4.2%.

The specimen sequenced was PBMCs or T cells enriched from blood (not recorded which). The V gene is TRBV13, the J gene TRBJ2-3, with 12 bases aligning to TRBD2. The receptor was isolated from a young woman who had recovered from COVID-19. CDR3 DNA sequence: TGTGCCAGCAGCGCTACTGGGGGGGGGCTTGGACTAGCGGGGCCCCCAGATACGCAGTATTTT. This translates into CASSATGGGLGLAGPPDTQYF.